These 32 T cell receptor beta chains were sequenced from one sample in a study of T-cell reconstitution after alpha-beta-depleted transplantation in children. Unique molecular identifiers were used in preparing the TCRbeta library. One entry per CDR3 protein results from TCRdb running MiXCR on the PCR reads. The profile covers approximately 800,000 distinct CDR3 sequences, with roughly 15% appearing a single time and roughly 5% taken by the ten largest. The sequencing here drew on PBMCs, mostly from graft donor cells, taken 360 days after TCRalphabeta/CD19-depleted stem cell transplant. These receptors came from a male patient younger than 18 who had a stem cell transplant for acute lymphoblastic leukemia, so the T cells may come from the graft donor.

There are a few counts of this clonotype. The chain uses TRBV6-1 and TRBJ1-4; a possible D gene is TRBD1 (6 bases). V lost 6 bases and J 10 bases, leaving 21 bases between the germline ends. Germline V gene sequence: CDR1 MNHNS, CDR2 SASEGT. This CDR3 is built from 15 residues. CDR3 region: CASSTETGRAGKLFF. CDR3 nucleotides: TGTGCCAGCAGCACGGAAACAGGGCGGGCTGGAAAACTGTTTTTT.

This clonotype has more than one count but fewer than ten. The rearrangement uses TRBV12-3 or TRBV12-4 and TRBJ1-5; 9 nucleotides match TRBD1. The CDR3 loop spans 14 amino acids. The J segment lost 7 bases and the V segment lost 6 bases, leaving 7 bases of the junction unmatched. In nucleotides, the CDR3 is TGTGCCAGCAGAGGAACAGGGGGCGCCCAGCCCCAGCATTTT. Translated, it gives CASRGTGGAQPQHF.

The V and J genes are TRBV27 and TRBJ2-7; D gene uncertain. The CDR3 consists of 13 residues. The germline gives CDR1 MNHEY, CDR2 SMNVEV (reference sequence). The V gene lost 5 bases and the J gene lost 3 bases, with 11 bases spanning the gap. The CDR3 region has the DNA TGTGCCAGCAGTCACCAGGAGAACTACGAGCAGTACTTC. This gives the protein CASSHQENYEQYF.

The chain joins TRBV4-1 to TRBJ2-7; TRBD1 matches 8 bases. This CDR3 region has 15 residues. Germline trimming cut 0 bases from V and 2 bases from J; bases unmatched to any gene: 3. The germline V gene encodes CDR1 MGHRA and CDR2 YSYEKL. The CDR3 DNA follows: TGCGCCAGCAGCCAAGAAGTCAGGGGGCCCTACGAGCAGTACTTC. Translation: CASSQEVRGPYEQYF.

This clonotype was observed a few times. V gene TRBV7-6 combines with J gene TRBJ2-3; 14 nucleotides match TRBD2. Germline assignment: CDR1 SGHVS and CDR2 FNYEAQ. The junction had 4 bases not matched to a gene; V was cut back by 5 bases and J by 6 bases. The CDR3 is 15 amino acids. The CDR3 bases are TGTGCCAGCAGCGGACTAGCGGGAGGCTTGGATACGCAGTATTTT. Translating gives CASSGLAGGLDTQYF.

This clonotype was detected ten times or more. The chain recombines TRBV28 with TRBJ2-7; unclear D gene. Germline CDR1 and CDR2: MDHEN and SYDVKM. V dropped 6 bases and J dropped 2 bases, with 11 bases sitting between them. This CDR3 comprises 13 residues. CDR3 loop: CASSPGAPYEQYF. CDR3 DNA: TGTGCCAGCAGCCCCGGAGCCCCCTACGAGCAGTACTTC.

This chain connects TRBV5-1 to TRBJ2-1, with D hard to call. The CDR3 extends over 14 amino acids. Trimming cost V 6 bases and J 1 base, with 11 bases left between them. Germline CDR1 and CDR2: SGHRS and YFSETQ. The CDR3 region is CASIPDPSYNEQFF. As DNA, the CDR3 is TGCGCCAGCATACCGGACCCTTCCTACAATGAGCAGTTCTTC.

There are a few counts of this clonotype. V is TRBV24-1 and J is TRBJ2-5; possibly TRBD2 for D (5 bases). V was cut by 7 bases and J by 4 bases, with 15 bases left in between. Germline CDR1 is KGHDR and CDR2 is SFDVKD. This CDR3 is built from 14 residues. CDR3 DNA: TGTGCCACCAGCTCTACTGAGGGTGGAGAGACCCAGTACTTC. Encoded protein: CATSSTEGGETQYF.

Concerning this clonotype itself: The junction does not match germline at one end; this may be a read error. The rearrangement joins TRBV7-1 to TRBJ1-2; D might be TRBD1 (5 bases). TRBV7-1 is annotated as an ORF whose role is uncertain. This CDR3 is built from 14 residues. The CDR3 region has the DNA TGTGCCAGGAGCTCCGGGTGGGGGGTTTATGGCTACACCTTC. It translates to CARSSGWGVYGYTF.

There are a few counts of this clonotype. V gene TRBV5-1 combines with J gene TRBJ2-1; 10 nucleotides match TRBD2. This CDR3 is built from 17 residues. Germline trimming cut 0 bases from V and 7 bases from J; bases unmatched to any gene: 10. Germline values: CDR1 SGHRS, CDR2 YFSETQ. In DNA form, the CDR3 reads TGCGCCAGCAGCTTGGAAGGACTAGCGGTCTCAGGGAATGAGCAGTTCTTC. Amino acids: CASSLEGLAVSGNEQFF.

The chain couples TRBV11-2 to TRBJ2-3; D is unresolved. Per the germline V gene, CDR1 is SGHAT and CDR2 is FQNNGV. The CDR3 covers 18 residues. V lost 4 bases and J lost 0, with 20 bases in between. CDR3 region: CASSYRPVFAPSTDTQYF. The CDR3, as DNA: TGTGCCAGCAGCTACCGTCCCGTTTTCGCACCTAGCACAGATACGCAGTATTTT.

The chain is built from TRBV7-3 and TRBJ2-5; 10 bases match TRBD2. The length of the CDR3 is 16 residues. Germline loops: CDR1 SGHTA, CDR2 FQGTGA. V was pared by 0 bases and J by 5 bases, with 6 bases of the junction left unmatched. CDR3 region: CASSLTAAGGAETQYF. CDR3 nucleotide sequence: TGTGCCAGCAGCTTAACGGCAGCGGGAGGGGCCGAGACCCAGTACTTC.

This clonotype showed up just a few times. The chain links TRBV18 to TRBJ2-7; TRBD2 matches at 7 bases. V trimming: 4 bases; J trimming: 3 bases; junction bases outside the gene matches: 12. Germline V gene lookup returns CDR1 KGHSH and CDR2 LQKENI. This CDR3 is built from 16 residues. CDR3 amino acids: CASSQPGLGFGYEQYF. The CDR3 DNA sequence: TGTGCCAGCTCACAGCCCGGACTAGGATTTGGCTACGAGCAGTACTTC. Filled out from reference TRBV18 and TRBJ2-7, the complete variable domain reads NAGVMQNPRHLVRRRGQEARLRCSPMKGHSHVYWYRQLPEEGLKFMVYLQKENIIDESGMPKERFSAEFPKEGPSILRIQQVVRGDSAAYFCASSQPGLGFGYEQYFGPGTRLTVT.

Many counts were recorded for this clonotype. This rearrangement joins TRBV9 to TRBJ2-4; the match to TRBD2 covers 8 bases. V trimming: 0 bases; J trimming: 0 bases; junction bases outside the gene matches: 11. CDR3 size: 19 residues. Looked up from germline, CDR1 is SGDLS and CDR2 is YYNGEE. The CDR3 protein is CASSVGRRGADLAKNIQYF. In nucleotides, the CDR3 is TGTGCCAGCAGCGTAGGAAGGCGGGGGGCAGATCTAGCCAAAAACATTCAGTACTTC.

The chain carries TRBV5-1 and TRBJ2-3; D could derive from TRBD1 or TRBD2 (6 bases each). Germline-derived CDR1 and CDR2 are SGHRS and YFSETQ. Between the trimmed V and J ends, which lost 3 bases and 4 bases, there was a span of 15 bases. There are 15 residues in the CDR3. CDR3 coding DNA: TGCGCCAGCAGCTGGAGGGGGAGGTGGGCAGATACGCAGTATTTT. Its translation: CASSWRGRWADTQYF.

In its sample, this clonotype was seen a few times. J is TRBJ2-3 and V is TRBV18, with D perhaps matching TRBD1 (5 bases). The CDR3 covers 15 residues. The V end was cut by 1 base, the J end by 0 bases, with 8 bases between. The germline V gene has CDR1 KGHSH and CDR2 LQKENI. The CDR3 is CASSPQGASTDTQYF. In DNA form, the CDR3 reads TGTGCCAGCTCACCACAAGGGGCAAGCACAGATACGCAGTATTTT.

J is TRBJ2-7 and V is TRBV15, with 7 bases identical to TRBD2. Germline V gene sequence: CDR1 LNHNV, CDR2 YYDKDF (reference sequence). With 3 bases clipped from V and 3 bases from J, the junction kept 8 bases outside the gene matches. The CDR3 has 15 residues. This chain's CDR3 is CATSRDWGGSYEQYF. The CDR3 coding sequence is TGTGCCACCAGCAGGGATTGGGGGGGAAGCTACGAGCAGTACTTC. The full variable domain, rest sourced from reference TRBV15 and TRBJ2-7, is DAMVIQNPRYQVTQFGKPVTLSCSQTLNHNVMYWYQQKSSQAPKLLFHYYDKDFNNEADTPDNFQSRRPNTSFCFLDIRSPGLGDTAMYLCATSRDWGGSYEQYFGPGTRLTVT.

This clonotype has a count of ten or more. This sequence joins TRBV29-1 and TRBJ2-5; D remains ambiguous. The V end was cut by 1 base, the J end by 5 bases, with 5 bases between. The germline V gene has CDR1 SQVTM and CDR2 ANQGSEA. CDR3 length: 11 residues. CDR3 residues: CSVEGLETQYF. CDR3 coding DNA: TGCAGCGTTGAAGGACTGGAGACCCAGTACTTC.

This clonotype was observed many times. The chain has TRBV12-3 or TRBV12-4 and TRBJ1-5, with 12 bases aligning to TRBD1. The CDR3 consists of 15 residues. Germline trimming cut 10 bases from V and 6 bases from J; bases unmatched to any gene: 10. This CDR3 reads CATSRDRGQGQPQHF. DNA of the CDR3: TGTGCCACCTCTAGGGACAGGGGGCAGGGTCAGCCCCAGCATTTT.

The CDR3: CASSRVTSSYEQYF. CDR3 in DNA: TGCGCCAGCAGCAGGGTCACGAGCTCCTACGAGCAGTACTTC. V and J are TRBV5-1 and TRBJ2-7; D is unresolved. The V end lost 4 bases, the J end lost 0 bases, and 11 bases lay between the germline ends. CDR3 length: 14 residues. CDR1 and CDR2 (germline): SGHRS, YFSETQ.

The chain recombines TRBV27 with TRBJ2-7, with 8 bases that match TRBD2. With 0 bases clipped from V and 2 bases from J, the junction kept 12 bases outside the gene matches. Per the germline V gene, CDR1 is MNHEY and CDR2 is SMNVEV (reference sequence). CDR3 length equals 18 residues. The CDR3 here is CASSLSPVGQGLAYEQYF. The CDR3 DNA reads TGTGCCAGCAGTTTATCCCCTGTTGGGCAGGGACTAGCCTACGAGCAGTACTTC.

The chain has TRBV11-2 and TRBJ1-1; the D is unclear. This CDR3 region has 11 residues. The ends were cut back, 5 bases at V and 3 bases at J, with 4 bases in the middle. Per germline, CDR1 SGHAT and CDR2 FQNNGV. CDR3 in DNA: TGTGCCAGCAGCGTCTACACTGAAGCTTTCTTT. As protein: CASSVYTEAFF.

J is TRBJ2-5 and V is TRBV6-2 or TRBV6-3; D gene uncertain. V was shortened by 0 bases and J by 2 bases, with 7 bases between the two germline ends. This CDR3 is built from 14 residues. In germline, CDR1 is MNHEY, CDR2 SVGEGT. The CDR3 DNA reads TGTGCCAGCAGTTACTCGCTCAGACAAGAGACCCAGTACTTC. Its protein product is CASSYSLRQETQYF.

The sample holds many counts of this clonotype. V is TRBV10-2 and J is TRBJ2-3; D is ambiguous. Germline CDR1 reads WSHSY; CDR2 reads SAAADI. There are 12 residues in the CDR3. Trimming removed 3 bases at V and 4 bases at J, with 5 bases between. The CDR3 coding sequence is TGCGCCAGCAGTGAAAGCCCAGATACGCAGTATTTT. This sequence encodes CASSESPDTQYF.

In its sample, this clonotype was seen a few times. The chain employs TRBV6-2 or TRBV6-3 and TRBJ2-7; TRBD1 aligns across 8 bases. The CDR3 covers 13 residues. The V gene's germline CDR1 is MNHEY and CDR2 SVGEGT. V trimming: 10 bases; J trimming: 2 bases; junction bases outside the gene matches: 7. The DNA for the CDR3 is TGTGCCACCACACACAGGGGGACCTACGAGCAGTACTTC. Its protein product is CATTHRGTYEQYF.

A few counts support this clonotype. This chain uses TRBV13 with TRBJ2-1; 11 bases agree with TRBD2. In germline, CDR1 is PRHDT, CDR2 FYEKMQ (reference sequence). The junction had 8 bases not matched to a gene; V was cut back by 8 bases and J by 8 bases. The CDR3 runs to 14 residues. CDR3 amino acids: CASLSSGRRDEQFF. The CDR3 region has the DNA TGTGCCAGCCTCTCTAGCGGGAGGAGGGATGAGCAGTTCTTC. Variable domain in full (rest from reference TRBV13 and TRBJ2-1): AAGVIQSPRHLIKEKRETATLKCYPIPRHDTVYWYQQGPGQDPQFLISFYEKMQSDKGSIPDRFSAQQFSDYHSELNMSSLELGDSALYFCASLSSGRRDEQFFGPGTRLTVL.

This clonotype appeared many times. The V gene is TRBV24-1, the J gene TRBJ2-7; D is unresolved. V was pared by 2 bases and J by 4 bases, with 2 bases between. This CDR3 has 11 residues. Germline assignment: CDR1 KGHDR and CDR2 SFDVKD. The CDR3 here is CATSDSYEQYF. DNA for the CDR3: TGTGCCACCAGTGATTCATACGAGCAGTACTTC.

The J gene is TRBJ2-7, the V gene TRBV9; no firm D call. This CDR3 comprises 13 residues. CDR1 is SGDLS and CDR2 is YYNGEE in the germline V gene. Trimming left V 0 bases short and J 3 bases short, with 7 bases between. Here the CDR3 reads CASSVAMDYEQYF. The CDR3 region has the DNA TGTGCCAGCAGCGTAGCGATGGACTACGAGCAGTACTTC.

The chain employs TRBV20-1 and TRBJ2-7, with 10 bases aligning to TRBD1. There are 12 residues in the CDR3. Per the germline V gene, CDR1 is DFQATT and CDR2 is SNEGSKA (reference sequence). Trimming cost V 7 bases and J 3 bases; bases outside gene matches: 3. CDR3 sequence: CSVRDRGYEQYF. The DNA for the CDR3 is TGCAGTGTCAGGGACAGGGGCTACGAGCAGTACTTC.

This sequence joins TRBV18 and TRBJ2-1, with D unresolved. The CDR3 contains 12 residues. Trimming left V 5 bases short and J 4 bases short, with 6 bases between. The germline V gene encodes CDR1 KGHSH and CDR2 LQKENI. CDR3 sequence: CASSTEYNEQFF. Here the CDR3 DNA reads TGTGCCAGCTCAACGGAGTACAATGAGCAGTTCTTC.

The V call is TRBV14, the J call TRBJ2-6, with D maybe TRBD1 (6 bases). This CDR3 spans 14 amino acids. Trimming removed 4 bases at V and 12 bases at J, with 16 bases between. CDR1 and CDR2 (germline): SGHDN, FVKESK. The chain's CDR3 is CASSLVTGRGVLTF. The DNA for the CDR3 is TGTGCCAGCAGCCTCGTGACAGGAAGGGGCGTCCTGACTTTC.

In its sample, this clonotype was seen a few times. J is TRBJ2-4 and V is TRBV2; D may be TRBD1 or TRBD2 (7 bases each). V was pared by 6 bases and J by 4 bases, with 16 bases between. CDR3 length: 15 residues. The germline gives CDR1 SNHLY, CDR2 FYNNEI. CDR3 in DNA: TGTGCCAGCAGCCGAGACAGGGAGGGAAAAAACATTCAGTACTTC. Translated: CASSRDREGKNIQYF.